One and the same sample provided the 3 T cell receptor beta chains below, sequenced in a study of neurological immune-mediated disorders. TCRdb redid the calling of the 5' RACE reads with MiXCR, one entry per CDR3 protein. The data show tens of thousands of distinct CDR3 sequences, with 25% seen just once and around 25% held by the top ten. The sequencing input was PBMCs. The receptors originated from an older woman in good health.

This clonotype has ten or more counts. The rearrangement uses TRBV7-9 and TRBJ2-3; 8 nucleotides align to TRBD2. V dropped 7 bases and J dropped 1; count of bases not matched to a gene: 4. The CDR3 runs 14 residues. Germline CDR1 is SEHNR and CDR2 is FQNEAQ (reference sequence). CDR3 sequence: CASTPTSGTDTQYF. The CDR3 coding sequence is TGTGCCAGCACCCCGACTAGCGGCACAGATACGCAGTATTTT.

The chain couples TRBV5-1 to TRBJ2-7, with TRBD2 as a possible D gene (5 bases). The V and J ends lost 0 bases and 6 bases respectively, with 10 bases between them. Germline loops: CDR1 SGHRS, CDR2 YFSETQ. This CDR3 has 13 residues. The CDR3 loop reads CASSLGLASEQYF. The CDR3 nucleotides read TGCGCCAGCAGCTTGGGGCTAGCCTCCGAGCAGTACTTC.

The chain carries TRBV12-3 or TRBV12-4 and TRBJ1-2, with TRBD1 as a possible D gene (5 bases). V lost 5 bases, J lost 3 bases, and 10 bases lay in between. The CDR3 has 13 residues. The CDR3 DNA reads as TGTGCCAGCAGTCAGCAGGGCGACTATGGCTACACCTTC. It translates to CASSQQGDYGYTF.